What follows are 13 T cell receptor beta chains derived from one specimen sequenced in a study of blood T cell repertoires in COVID-19. The data were produced by immunoSEQ multiplex PCR, yet TCRdb's version contains in-frame clones alone and is incomplete. Of 300,000 to 400,000 clones listed, 90% are singletons. The sequenced sample was peripheral blood. These TCRs come from a woman aged 25-40 years with COVID-19, enrolled during active disease.

In DNA, the CDR3 is TGTGCCAGCAGCCGCGACTCGACCTCTGGAAACACCATATATTTT. Translation gives CASSRDSTSGNTIYF. The chain employs TRBV11-3 and TRBJ1-3, with unresolved D. The CDR3 contains 15 residues. CDR1 and CDR2 from the germline V gene are SGHNT and YENEEA. The V end was cut by 5 bases, the J end by 0 bases, with 11 bases between.

The V gene is TRBV27, the J gene TRBJ1-1, with D unclear. Germline V gene lookup returns CDR1 MNHEY and CDR2 SMNVEV (reference sequence). Trimming removed 8 bases at V and 6 bases at J, with 7 bases between. The CDR3 spans 10 residues. The CDR3: CASGLPEAFF. For the CDR3, the DNA is TGTGCCAGCGGGCTCCCTGAAGCTTTCTTT.

The rearrangement joins TRBV5-6 to TRBJ2-2; 8 bases agree with TRBD1. In germline, CDR1 is SGHDT, CDR2 YYEEEE. The CDR3 sequence is 14 residues long. The V and J ends lost 4 bases and 7 bases, in that order; junction bases with no gene match: 6. Written as DNA, the CDR3 is TGTGCCAGCAGCCGAGACAGGGGTGGCGGGGAGCTGTTTTTT. It specifies CASSRDRGGGELFF.

V and J are TRBV18 and TRBJ1-1, with D possibly matching TRBD1 (5 bases). Per germline, CDR1 KGHSH and CDR2 LQKENI. V was trimmed by 2 bases and J by 1 base, leaving 11 bases between them. The CDR3 extends over 15 amino acids. CDR3 amino acids: CASSPSDGGNTEAFF. As DNA, the CDR3 is TGTGCCAGCTCACCATCCGACGGGGGGAACACTGAAGCTTTCTTT.

V is TRBV5-1 and J is TRBJ2-7; TRBD1 agrees at 9 bases. After removal of 7 bases from V and 5 bases from J, the junction contained 10 bases not matched to a gene. CDR3 length: 14 amino acids. Germline-derived CDR1 and CDR2 are SGHRS and YFSETQ. CDR3 nucleotide sequence: TGCGCCAGCGCACCTAGCCGGGACAGGGACGAGCAGTACTTC. Protein: CASAPSRDRDEQYF.

In its sample, this clone was seen once. The chain is built from TRBV5-5 and TRBJ1-4, with D tentatively TRBD1 (5 bases). Germline CDR1 SGHKS, CDR2 YYEKEE (reference sequence). This CDR3 spans 13 amino acids. With 2 bases removed from V and 7 bases from J, the gap between germline ends came to 9 bases. The CDR3 loop reads CASSFGGREKLFF. The DNA of the CDR3 is TGTGCCAGCAGCTTCGGGGGTCGTGAAAAACTGTTTTTT.

The V gene is TRBV3-1 (or the pseudogene TRBV3-2), the J gene TRBJ1-3; D ambiguous. The CDR3 length is 17 residues. V lost 4 bases and J 0 bases, leaving 16 bases between the germline ends. Germline V CDR1 and CDR2: LGHDT, YNNKEL (reference sequence). In nucleotides, the CDR3 is TGTGCCAGCAGCCGGAAAGGATATGACATCTCTGGAAACACCATATATTTT. It codes for CASSRKGYDISGNTIYF.

The V call is TRBV28, the J call TRBJ2-2; D might be TRBD1 (7 bases). The V gene lost 2 bases and the J gene lost 0 bases, with 10 bases spanning the gap. Germline CDR1 reads MDHEN; CDR2 reads SYDVKM. The CDR3 runs 16 residues. The CDR3 loop reads CASSLSRGANTGELFF. CDR3 bases: TGTGCCAGCAGTTTAAGCAGGGGGGCGAACACCGGGGAGCTGTTTTTT.

The V gene is TRBV5-1, the J gene TRBJ1-2; D may be TRBD1 (5 bases). Trimming removed 0 bases at V and 2 bases at J, with 8 bases between. The CDR3 runs 14 residues. In germline, CDR1 is SGHRS, CDR2 YFSETQ. CDR3 in DNA: TGCGCCAGCAGCTTGGACGCAGGGAACTATGGCTACACCTTC. This codes for CASSLDAGNYGYTF.

V is TRBV19 and J is TRBJ2-3; D is possibly TRBD1 (5 bases). V shed 5 bases and J shed 4 bases, with 16 bases lying between them. Looked up from germline, CDR1 is LNHDA and CDR2 is SQIVND (reference sequence). This CDR3 spans 15 amino acids. In DNA form, the CDR3 reads TGTGCCAGTAGTTCCCTCCTGGGGCAGGCAGATACGCAGTATTTT. It yields the protein CASSSLLGQADTQYF. The complete variable domain, with remaining parts taken from reference TRBV19 and TRBJ2-3, reads DGGITQSPKYLFRKEGQNVTLSCEQNLNHDAMYWYRQDPGQGLRLIYYSQIVNDFQKGDIAEGYSVSREKKESFPLTVTSAQKNPTAFYLCASSSLLGQADTQYFGPGTRLTVL.

This clone is a singleton in its sample. The genes are TRBV5-1 and TRBJ2-7; 8 nucleotides line up with TRBD1. CDR1 is SGHRS, CDR2 YFSETQ, per germline. J lost 4 bases, V lost 4 bases, and 7 bases had no gene match. CDR3 size: 14 residues. The CDR3 DNA sequence: TGCGCCAGCAGCGCGACAGGGGAAAAATACGAGCAGTACTTC. Translation gives CASSATGEKYEQYF.

The chain couples TRBV4-1 to TRBJ2-2, with 7 nucleotides matching TRBD2. The CDR3 runs to 16 residues. Germline lookup yields CDR1 MGHRA and CDR2 YSYEKL. V was pared by 4 bases and J by 2 bases, with 7 bases of the junction left unmatched. The CDR3: CASSPNTGGNTGELFF. The CDR3 coding sequence is TGCGCCAGCAGCCCGAACACGGGAGGCAACACCGGGGAGCTGTTTTTT.

This chain connects TRBV7-9 to TRBJ2-6, with D possibly matching TRBD1 (6 bases). This CDR3 contains 16 residues. Trimming cost V 5 bases and J 2 bases, with 13 bases left between them. CDR1 and CDR2 (germline): SEHNR, FQNEAQ (reference sequence). CDR3: CASSRQGPAGANVLTF. The CDR3 DNA follows: TGTGCCAGCAGCCGTCAGGGGCCTGCTGGGGCCAACGTCCTGACTTTC.